One and the same sample provided the 17 T cell receptor beta chains below, sequenced in a study of post-analysis software for immune sequencing data. No cognate antigen is known for these TCRs. Unique molecular identifiers had been added to the TCR beta cDNA libraries. MiXCR was run by TCRdb on the PCR reads, yielding one entry per CDR3 protein. The table shows 350,000 to 450,000 distinct CDR3 sequences, with 30% to 45% occurring only once. Study results and limitations: Among roughly 5 TRBV segments more frequent in patients than controls were TRBV5-6, TRBV5-1 and TRBV20-1.

Sample: blood. These receptor sequences come from a girl aged 10 to 17 with multiple sclerosis.

The rearrangement joins TRBV20-1 to TRBJ2-3; D ambiguous. Trimming shortened V by 6 bases and J by 6 bases, and 13 bases separated the two germline ends. The germline CDR1 and CDR2 sequences are DFQATT and SNEGSKA (reference sequence). CDR3 length equals 12 residues. CDR3 region: CSAPNYGDTQYF. The CDR3 region has the DNA TGCAGTGCCCCTAACTACGGGGATACGCAGTATTTT.

This clonotype has just a few counts. The V call is TRBV7-3, the J call TRBJ2-5; D remains unclear. V dropped 7 bases and J dropped 1 base, with 16 bases sitting between them. The CDR3 length is 15 residues. Germline V gene data show CDR1 as SGHTA and CDR2 as FQGTGA. CDR3 sequence (DNA): TGTGCCAGCACCCTAAAGGAAGGGTCCCAAGAGACCCAGTACTTC. Its protein is CASTLKEGSQETQYF.

Only a few counts were recorded for this clonotype. This sequence joins TRBV5-1 and TRBJ2-3, with D perhaps TRBD1 (5 bases). The CDR3 is 14 amino acids. V was trimmed by 2 bases and J by 0 bases, leaving 7 bases between them. Germline V lookup: CDR1 SGHRS, CDR2 YFSETQ. The CDR3 nucleotides are TGCGCCAGCAGCTTCCAGGGAAGCACAGATACGCAGTATTTT. The encoded protein is CASSFQGSTDTQYF.

This clonotype was detected a few times. V and J are TRBV10-3 and TRBJ1-6; D might be TRBD1 (5 bases). Germline loops: CDR1 ENHRY, CDR2 SYGVKD. Trimming took 11 bases from V and 4 from J, leaving 12 bases between them. This CDR3 is 13 amino acids long. For the CDR3, the DNA is TGTGCCGTCTCGGGGGGATATAATTCACCCCTCCACTTT. Its translation: CAVSGGYNSPLHF.

The gene calls are TRBV27 and TRBJ2-3; 11 bases are a match to TRBD2. CDR1 is MNHEY and CDR2 is SMNVEV in the germline V gene (reference sequence). The CDR3 length is 16 residues. Unmatched junction bases numbered 5, after V lost 5 bases and J lost 1 base. The CDR3 sequence is CASSPLLAGGTDTQYF. The CDR3 DNA reads as TGTGCCAGCAGTCCATTACTAGCGGGGGGCACAGATACGCAGTATTTT.

This clonotype was found once. The V and J genes are TRBV12-3 or TRBV12-4 and TRBJ2-1, with a weak D call TRBD2 (5 bases). The DNA matches TRBJ2-7 better at its end, which makes the J call doubtful. CDR3 size: 15 residues. The CDR3 protein is CASSLEGETYNEQYF. CDR3 DNA sequence: TGTGCCAGCAGTTTAGAGGGAGAAACCTACAATGAGCAGTACTTC.

This rearrangement joins TRBV5-1 to TRBJ2-5; the match to TRBD2 covers 7 bases. The CDR3 runs to 14 residues. CDR1 and CDR2 from the germline V gene are SGHRS and YFSETQ. The V and J ends lost 4 bases and 1 base, in that order; junction bases with no gene match: 4. DNA of the CDR3: TGCGCCAGCAGCCGAACTAGCGTCCAAGAGACCCAGTACTTC. This sequence encodes CASSRTSVQETQYF. Full variable domain (missing parts from reference TRBV5-1 and TRBJ2-5): KAGVTQTPRYLIKTRGQQVTLSCSPISGHRSVSWYQQTPGQGLQFLFEYFSETQRNKGNFPGRFSGRQFSNSRSEMNVSTLELGDSALYLCASSRTSVQETQYFGPGTRLLVL.

This clonotype was detected only once. In nucleotides, the CDR3 is TGTGCCTGGAGTTGGGGTTCCCCCTCCTACGAGCAGTACTTC. This translates into CAWSWGSPSYEQYF. This chain connects TRBV30 to TRBJ2-5, with no clear D. The DNA end favors TRBJ2-7, so the J call may be wrong. CDR1 is GTSNPN and CDR2 is SVGIG in the germline V gene (reference sequence). CDR3 length: 14 residues.

The table lists this clonotype with a few counts. The V gene is TRBV27, the J gene TRBJ2-1, with D possibly TRBD2 on 6 matching bases. The CDR3 is 15 amino acids. V was cut by 9 bases and J by 0 bases, with 15 bases left in between. CDR1 is MNHEY, CDR2 SMNVEV, per germline (reference sequence). The CDR3 here is CASRPEGGSYNEQFF. CDR3 bases: TGTGCCAGTAGACCAGAGGGAGGCTCCTACAATGAGCAGTTCTTC.

This clonotype came up a few times. The J gene is TRBJ2-1, the V gene TRBV6-6; D is perhaps TRBD1 (5 bases). Trimming took 5 bases from V and 5 from J, leaving 16 bases between them. The CDR3 sequence is 15 residues long. Looked up from germline, CDR1 is MNHNY and CDR2 is SVGAGI (reference sequence). In DNA, the CDR3 is TGTGCCAGCAGTCAGGGATCTCCCGTACACAATGAGCAGTTCTTC. It specifies CASSQGSPVHNEQFF.

This clonotype was observed a few times. The CDR3 loop reads CASGGGLRNIQYF. CDR3 DNA sequence: TGTGCCAGTGGAGGCGGACTAAGGAACATTCAGTACTTC. The chain has TRBV28 and TRBJ2-4; maybe TRBD2 (6 bases). From germline, CDR1 is MDHEN and CDR2 SYDVKM. Trimming left V 9 bases short and J 7 bases short, with 16 bases between. This CDR3 has 13 amino acids.

The rearrangement uses TRBV20-1 and TRBJ2-1; possibly TRBD1 for D (6 bases). This CDR3 is built from 15 residues. CDR1 is DFQATT and CDR2 is SNEGSKA in the germline V gene (reference sequence). Trimming left V 4 bases short and J 4 bases short, with 17 bases between. The CDR3 nucleotides are TGCAGTGCTAATTCATTGGACAGAGTTTACAATGAGCAGTTCTTC. It specifies CSANSLDRVYNEQFF.

The gene calls are TRBV6-5 and TRBJ1-2; 9 bases are shared with TRBD1. V was pared by 0 bases and J by 0 bases, with 8 bases of the junction left unmatched. Germline V gene sequence: CDR1 MNHEY, CDR2 SVGAGI. The CDR3 is made up of 18 amino acids. CDR3 protein: CASSYSWDRALANYGYTF. CDR3 DNA: TGTGCCAGCAGTTACTCCTGGGACAGGGCCCTTGCTAACTATGGCTACACCTTC.

The rearrangement uses TRBV4-2 and TRBJ2-3, with a possible D match to TRBD1 (6 bases). V gave up 0 bases and J gave up 6 bases, with 19 bases separating them. CDR3 length: 17 amino acids. Germline V gene lookup returns CDR1 LGHNA and CDR2 YNFKEQ. The DNA for the CDR3 is TGTGCCAGCAGCCAAGATCCTCACAGGGCGAGGACCGATACGCAGTATTTT. Protein sequence: CASSQDPHRARTDTQYF.

The chain recombines TRBV2 with TRBJ2-3; 10 bases match TRBD1. V was pared by 2 bases and J by 2 bases, with 4 bases of the junction left unmatched. CDR1 SNHLY and CDR2 FYNNEI come from the germline V gene. There are 16 residues in the CDR3. CDR3 sequence: CASSERDRGFTDTQYF. CDR3 bases: TGTGCCAGCAGTGAAAGGGACAGGGGTTTCACAGATACGCAGTATTTT.

The rearrangement joins TRBV6-1 to TRBJ1-2; TRBD1 might be the D (5 bases). The CDR3 has 15 residues. CDR1 and CDR2 (germline): MNHNS, SASEGT. V was clipped by 5 bases and J by 2 bases, with 15 bases between them. The CDR3 bases are TGTGCCAGCAGTACCGGGACTGGGGTGAACTATGGCTACACCTTC. Translating gives CASSTGTGVNYGYTF.

The chain has TRBV4-2 and TRBJ1-2, with D hard to call. Germline CDR1 and CDR2: LGHNA and YNFKEQ. This CDR3 contains 16 residues. V lost 3 bases and J lost 4, with 18 bases in between. CDR3: CASSQRSGDPSYGYTF. CDR3 sequence (DNA): TGTGCCAGCAGCCAGCGGTCAGGCGATCCCTCCTATGGCTACACCTTC.